This TCR beta chain stems from a study of Ad26.COV2.S vaccination and SARS-CoV-2 variants (dated by TCRdb to about 2021). About the investigation overall: Donors in the vaccine arm were drawn from COV1001, a multicentre, randomized, double-blind, placebo-controlled phase I-IIa trial testing Ad26.COV2.S in healthy adults. Throughout the experiments and outcome assessment, investigators stayed blinded to trial group allocation. A total of around 32 samples were included in the TCR-sequenced set, comprising roughly 19 Ad26.COV2.S vaccine recipients, 5 placebo recipients and 8 SARS-CoV-2 convalescent individuals. Trial participants were randomized into five groups of five, in which low-dose or high-dose Ad26.COV2.S was given once or twice, or placebo was given on both occasions. Ad26.COV2.S was given intramuscularly at 5x10^10 or 1x10^11 viral particles, as a single shot or as two shots 56 days apart. Sequencing of the TCRbeta repertoire served to evaluate the specificity and breadth of SARS-CoV-2-reactive T cell receptors following Ad26.COV2.S vaccination. The full study reports these points: According to the authors, total T cell responses may have been underestimated by the TCR breadth and depth analyses. The study was not powered to compare responses between vaccine doses or regimens. Non-spike TCR breadth was comparable between vaccine and placebo recipients, consistent with the vaccine containing only spike. Substantial breadth of spike-specific CD8+ and CD4+ T cell responses was reported after vaccination. Spike-specific TCR breadth was higher in Ad26.COV2.S recipients than in placebo recipients (P = 0.0014).

The immunoSEQ Assay was used to sequence TCRbeta CDR3 regions. After extraction, genomic DNA underwent amplification by bias-controlled multiplex PCR, followed by high-throughput sequencing. Per the authors' processing: Collapsing and filtering of sequences were performed to quantify the absolute abundance of each unique TCRbeta CDR3 region. T cell fraction was estimated by normalizing TCRbeta template counts to usable DNA, with usable DNA measured through amplification of reference genes found in all nucleated cells. Repertoire TCRs were annotated as SARS-CoV-2-specific when V gene, CDR3 amino acid sequence and J gene were exactly matched to a known reactive TCR set. MIRA supplied the reference SARS-CoV-2 TCR set, which was filtered for enrichment in COVID-19-positive ImmuneCODE repertoires so that public or cross-reactive TCRs were removed. Using the MIRA antigens, annotated TCRs were further analysed by specific ORF or by position within an ORF. Depth was the summed frequency of annotated unique rearrangements, while breadth was defined as annotated unique rearrangements over total unique productive rearrangements. TCR breadth was compared between groups using two-sided Wilcoxon rank-sum tests. The clones in this table, taken by TCRdb from immuneACCESS, are in-frame only. Not every clone is retained; where verified, under half of the shortfall comes from an unresolved V gene, and the cause of the rest is unknown. That table furnishes V, J and clone size, whereas the DNA furnished D and trimming. The sample table records about 370,000 clones; 88% of these occur just once. The top ten clonotypes cover 3% to 3.5% of the sample.

The V end loses 1 base and the J end loses 0 bases, and a stretch of 9 bases separates them. The CDR3 has 15 amino acids, counting the end cysteine and phenylalanine. Just the 45-base CDR3 DNA is kept, in frame starting at base 1. The germline V gene provides CDR1 SGHVS and CDR2 FQNEAQ. The treatment or condition tag for this specimen amounts to: around 19 received Ad26.COV2.S at low or high dose, single or two shots; 5 received placebo; per-sample allocation not given. For vaccine and placebo recipients, repertoires were sequenced using samples collected on day 63 after the first injection. Cohort 1b enrolled about two dozen adults aged 18-55 years at a single site in Boston, USA, between 29 July and 7 August 2020. Ad26.COV2.S consisted of a replication-incompetent adenovirus type 26 vector by which a prefusion-stabilized SARS-CoV-2 spike protein from the original Wuhan strain was expressed. About this clone itself: This clone's antigen is unknown. No base quality values were provided; no much bigger clone lies one nucleotide off. Within the sample, other DNA sequences also encode this same CDR3.

The clonotype comes from a person between 18 and 65 years old who received the Ad26.COV2.S COVID-19 vaccine or a placebo. The source was peripheral blood, collected in a trial of Ad26.COV2.S vaccine versus placebo. The chain employs TRBV7-8 and TRBJ1-1, with no reliable assignment of the D segment. The CDR3 loop reads CASSLGAFMNTEAFF. The DNA is as follows: TGTGCCAGCAGCTTAGGGGCTTTCATGAACACTGAAGCTTTCTTT.